The 20 T cell receptor beta chains given below trace back to one sample, sequenced in a study of cytomegalovirus exposure and HLA in healthy donors. Primers included in the PCR were 60 Vbeta and 13 Jbeta primers. The data were produced by immunoSEQ multiplex PCR, yet TCRdb's version contains in-frame clones alone and is incomplete. This table has about 140,000 clones, around 72% appearing once. Sample: PBMCs. Receptors were obtained from a woman aged 40 to 55 in good health and CMV-seronegative.

This clone was seen a few times. V usage is TRBV6-5 and J usage is TRBJ1-5, with D perhaps TRBD1 (5 bases). Per the germline V gene, CDR1 is MNHEY and CDR2 is SVGAGI. The CDR3 extends over 15 amino acids. Trimming shortened V by 0 bases and J by 6 bases, and 12 bases separated the two germline ends. The CDR3 nucleotides are TGTGCCAGCAGTTACTCGGGCAGGGTCCTTCAGCCCCAGCATTTT. Amino acids: CASSYSGRVLQPQHF.

This chain uses TRBV5-8 with TRBJ1-1; 7 bases fit TRBD1. The CDR3 length is 16 residues. CDR1 and CDR2 (germline): SGHTS, YDEGEE. With V trimmed by 0 bases and J by 3 bases, 8 bases remained unmatched. The CDR3: CASSLGGQWADTEAFF. CDR3 sequence (DNA): TGTGCCAGCAGCTTGGGGGGACAGTGGGCGGACACTGAAGCTTTCTTT.

This CDR3 reads CASSQGWGQGALYEQYV. The DNA for the CDR3 is TGCGCCAGCAGCCAAGGATGGGGGCAGGGGGCACTCTACGAGCAGTACGTC. The genes are TRBV4-1 and TRBJ2-7; 8 bases line up with TRBD1. The CDR3 is made up of 17 amino acids. V shed 1 base and J 3 bases; nucleotides not matched to a gene: 11. Germline lookup yields CDR1 MGHRA and CDR2 YSYEKL.

The chain uses TRBV29-1 and TRBJ2-7, with TRBD1 matching 8 bases. V shed 4 bases and J 5 bases; nucleotides not matched to a gene: 4. The CDR3 has 12 residues. Germline V gene sequence: CDR1 SQVTM, CDR2 ANQGSEA. Here the CDR3 DNA reads TGCAGCGTTGGGACAGGGCCCCACGAGCAGTACTTC. As protein: CSVGTGPHEQYF.

This clone came up a few times. The chain couples TRBV7-2 to TRBJ1-2; D is uncertain. This CDR3 has 16 residues. CDR1 is SGHTA, CDR2 FQGNSA, per germline. V gave up 4 bases and J gave up 0 bases, with 15 bases separating them. CDR3: CASSSWVGVANYGYTF. The DNA of the CDR3 is TGTGCCAGCAGCTCATGGGTCGGGGTAGCTAACTATGGCTACACCTTC.

This chain uses TRBV5-6 with TRBJ2-3; TRBD2 agrees at 9 bases. The germline V gene has CDR1 SGHDT and CDR2 YYEEEE. With V trimmed by 2 bases and J by 1 base, 2 bases remained unmatched. CDR3 length equals 15 residues. CDR3 residues: CASSLGTSRTDTQYF. The CDR3 nucleotides read TGTGCCAGCAGCTTAGGGACTAGCCGCACAGATACGCAGTATTTT.

V gene TRBV28 combines with J gene TRBJ2-3; a weak D match, TRBD2 (5 bases). Deletions cut 4 bases from V and 0 bases from J, with 11 bases between. The CDR3 runs 15 residues. Germline CDR1 and CDR2: MDHEN and SYDVKM. As DNA, the CDR3 is TGTGCCAGCAGTTCGAGGGTAACTAGCACAGATACGCAGTATTTT. Its protein product is CASSSRVTSTDTQYF.

The genes are TRBV7-8 and TRBJ1-5, with D possibly being TRBD1 (5 bases). V was trimmed by 2 bases and J by 7 bases, leaving 12 bases between them. From germline, CDR1 is SGHVS and CDR2 FQNEAQ. This CDR3 spans 14 amino acids. The CDR3 loop is CASSLWGENQPQHF. The CDR3 DNA reads as TGTGCCAGCAGCTTATGGGGGGAAAACCAGCCCCAGCATTTT.

This clone has only a few counts. The chain is built from TRBV18 and TRBJ1-2; 7 bases match TRBD1. This CDR3 is 15 amino acids long. Germline V gene lookup returns CDR1 KGHSH and CDR2 LQKENI. V lost 3 bases and J lost 8; bases outside the gene matches: 12. CDR3 residues: CASSPRQGDAGGYTF. CDR3 nucleotide sequence: TGTGCCAGCTCACCTCGACAGGGAGATGCGGGGGGCTACACCTTC.

V and J are TRBV2 and TRBJ1-2, with no clear D. Germline CDR1 SNHLY, CDR2 FYNNEI. V lost 6 bases and J lost 6, with 14 bases in between. The CDR3 runs 13 residues. The chain's CDR3 is CASRAVVGDGYTF. As DNA, the CDR3 is TGTGCCAGCAGAGCGGTTGTCGGGGATGGCTACACCTTC.

This clone was seen more than once but under ten times. J is TRBJ2-2 and V is TRBV5-1; TRBD1 matches 9 bases. After removal of 4 bases from V and 7 bases from J, the junction contained 8 bases not matched to a gene. Germline CDR1 and CDR2: SGHRS and YFSETQ. The CDR3 runs to 15 residues. In DNA form, the CDR3 reads TGCGCCAGCAGCAAGGGACAGGGTGATGTCGGGGAGCTGTTTTTT. Translation gives CASSKGQGDVGELFF.

The chain combines TRBV7-9 with TRBJ1-2, with a tentative D call TRBD1 (5 bases). In germline, CDR1 is SEHNR, CDR2 FQNEAQ (reference sequence). The CDR3 runs to 13 residues. Trimming pared 7 bases from V and 3 bases from J, leaving 12 bases between. The CDR3 spells CASTGRVHYGYTF. The CDR3 region has the DNA TGTGCCAGCACGGGCAGGGTACACTATGGCTACACCTTC. Full variable domain (rest looked up from reference TRBV7-9 and TRBJ1-2): DTGVSQNPRHKITKRGQNVTFRCDPISEHNRLYWYRQTLGQGPEFLTYFQNEAQLEKSRLLSDRFSAERPKGSFSTLEIQRTEQGDSAMYLCASTGRVHYGYTFGSGTRLTVV.

J is TRBJ2-1 and V is TRBV7-9; D is perhaps TRBD1 (5 bases). The germline V and J ends were trimmed by 1 base and 6 bases, with 10 bases remaining between them. Germline V gives CDR1 SEHNR, CDR2 FQNEAQ (reference sequence). The CDR3 is 14 residues long. The CDR3 reads CASSLEGLTNEQFF. CDR3 bases: TGTGCCAGCAGCTTAGAGGGGCTTACCAATGAGCAGTTCTTC.

The chain employs TRBV6-5 and TRBJ2-3; 14 bases match TRBD2. The CDR3 spans 16 residues. CDR1 and CDR2 (germline): MNHEY, SVGAGI. V lost 0 bases, J lost 7 bases, and 3 bases stayed unmatched. CDR3 residues: CASSYSGLAGGNTQYF. The CDR3, as DNA: TGTGCCAGCAGTTACTCCGGACTAGCGGGGGGAAATACGCAGTATTTT.

This clone occurred a few times. This sequence joins TRBV6-5 and TRBJ1-2; TRBD1 aligns across 9 bases. The V gene end was trimmed by 6 bases and the J gene end by 2 bases; junction bases not matched to a gene: 7. The germline CDR1 and CDR2 sequences are MNHEY and SVGAGI. CDR3 length equals 15 residues. CDR3 bases: TGTGCCAGCAGCTACGGGACAGGGAAAAACTATGGCTACACCTTC. Translating gives CASSYGTGKNYGYTF.

The chain employs TRBV12-5 and TRBJ1-4; 9 bases align to TRBD1. The CDR3 sequence is 15 residues long. The trim removed 1 base at V and 7 bases at J, leaving 4 bases unmatched. In germline, CDR1 is LGHNT, CDR2 FRNRAP. This CDR3 reads CASGLATGGGEKLFF. The DNA of the CDR3 is TGTGCTAGTGGTTTGGCGACAGGGGGAGGTGAAAAACTGTTTTTT.

The chain uses TRBV15 and TRBJ1-1; D is perhaps TRBD1 (5 bases). This CDR3 is 14 amino acids long. Germline CDR1 is LNHNV and CDR2 is YYDKDF (reference sequence). The ends were cut back, 5 bases at V and 7 bases at J, with 17 bases in the middle. CDR3: CATSPYLNRFEAFF. In nucleotides, the CDR3 is TGTGCCACCAGCCCTTACCTTAACAGGTTTGAAGCTTTCTTT.

Details on this clone: Other DNA sequences within the sample encode an identical CDR3. The chain is built from TRBV20-1 and TRBJ1-1; D gene unclear. Germline V gene data show CDR1 as DFQATT and CDR2 as SNEGSKA (reference sequence). This CDR3 has 11 residues. V shed 3 bases and J shed 4 bases, with 6 bases lying between them. The CDR3 protein is CSASSGTEAFF. CDR3 nucleotide sequence: TGCAGTGCTAGTAGTGGCACTGAAGCTTTCTTT.

V is TRBV6-5 and J is TRBJ1-2; D possibly corresponds to TRBD1 (5 bases). V lost 6 bases, J lost 1 base, and 12 bases lay in between. The length of the CDR3 is 14 residues. Germline V gene sequence: CDR1 MNHEY, CDR2 SVGAGI. CDR3 sequence (DNA): TGTGCCAGCAGCTCTTCCAGGGATAACTATGGCTACACCTTC. Its protein product is CASSSSRDNYGYTF.

This clone turned up a few times. This rearrangement joins TRBV18 to TRBJ1-3; 7 bases match TRBD1. The V and J ends lost 4 bases and 2 bases, in that order; junction bases with no gene match: 2. CDR1 is KGHSH, CDR2 LQKENI, per germline. The CDR3 extends over 14 amino acids. The CDR3 nucleotides are TGTGCCAGCTCACGGGACAGTCCTGGAAACACCATATATTTT. Residues: CASSRDSPGNTIYF.